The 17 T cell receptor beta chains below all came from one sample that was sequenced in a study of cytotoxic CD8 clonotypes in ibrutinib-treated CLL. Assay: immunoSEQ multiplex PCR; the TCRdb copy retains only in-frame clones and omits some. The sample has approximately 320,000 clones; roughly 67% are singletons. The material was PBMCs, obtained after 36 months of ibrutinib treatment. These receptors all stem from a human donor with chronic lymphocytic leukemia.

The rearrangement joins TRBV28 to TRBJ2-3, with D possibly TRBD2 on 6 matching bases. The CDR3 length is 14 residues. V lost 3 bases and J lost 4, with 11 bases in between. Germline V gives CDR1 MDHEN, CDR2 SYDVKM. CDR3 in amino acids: CASSLAGLSDTQYF. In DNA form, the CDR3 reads TGTGCCAGCAGTTTGGCGGGATTATCAGATACGCAGTATTTT.

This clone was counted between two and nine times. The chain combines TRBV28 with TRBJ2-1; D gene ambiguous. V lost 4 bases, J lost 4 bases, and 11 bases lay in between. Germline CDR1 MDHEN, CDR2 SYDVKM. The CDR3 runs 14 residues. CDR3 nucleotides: TGTGCCAGCAGTTCTGTCGGTTCGTACAATGAGCAGTTCTTC. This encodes CASSSVGSYNEQFF.

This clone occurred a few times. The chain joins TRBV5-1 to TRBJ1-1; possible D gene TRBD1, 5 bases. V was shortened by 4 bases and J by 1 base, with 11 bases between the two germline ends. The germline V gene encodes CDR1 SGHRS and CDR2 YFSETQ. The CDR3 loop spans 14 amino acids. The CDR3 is CASSVGPTNTEAFF. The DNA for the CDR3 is TGCGCCAGCAGCGTGGGACCGACGAACACTGAAGCTTTCTTT.

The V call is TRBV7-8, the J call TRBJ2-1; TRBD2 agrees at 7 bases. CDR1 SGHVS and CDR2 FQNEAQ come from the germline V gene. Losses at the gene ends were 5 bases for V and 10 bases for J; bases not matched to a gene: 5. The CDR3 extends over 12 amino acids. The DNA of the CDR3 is TGTGCCAGCAGCCCCACTAGCGCAGAGCAGTTCTTC. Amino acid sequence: CASSPTSAEQFF.

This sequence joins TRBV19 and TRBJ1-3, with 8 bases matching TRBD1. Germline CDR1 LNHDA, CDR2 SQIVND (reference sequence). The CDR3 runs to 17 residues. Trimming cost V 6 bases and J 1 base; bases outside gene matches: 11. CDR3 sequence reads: CASRPFGQGASGNTIYF. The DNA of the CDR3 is TGTGCCAGTAGGCCATTTGGGCAGGGGGCTTCTGGAAACACCATATATTTT. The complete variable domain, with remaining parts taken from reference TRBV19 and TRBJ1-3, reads DGGITQSPKYLFRKEGQNVTLSCEQNLNHDAMYWYRQDPGQGLRLIYYSQIVNDFQKGDIAEGYSVSREKKESFPLTVTSAQKNPTAFYLCASRPFGQGASGNTIYFGEGSWLTVV.

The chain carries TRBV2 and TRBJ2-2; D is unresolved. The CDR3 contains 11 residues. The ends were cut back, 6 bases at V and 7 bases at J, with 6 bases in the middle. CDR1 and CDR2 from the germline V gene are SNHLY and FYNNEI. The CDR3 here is CASRSGGELFF. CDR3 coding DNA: TGTGCCAGCAGGTCGGGCGGGGAGCTGTTTTTT.

The CDR3 DNA sequence: TGTGCCAGCAGCTTGGAATTTGAAAAAGAGACCCAGTACTTC. This codes for CASSLEFEKETQYF. The chain carries TRBV5-4 and TRBJ2-5, with D uncertain. The germline V gene encodes CDR1 SGHNT and CDR2 YYREEE (reference sequence). The CDR3 is made up of 14 amino acids. The V gene lost 0 bases and the J gene lost 3 bases, with 9 bases spanning the gap.

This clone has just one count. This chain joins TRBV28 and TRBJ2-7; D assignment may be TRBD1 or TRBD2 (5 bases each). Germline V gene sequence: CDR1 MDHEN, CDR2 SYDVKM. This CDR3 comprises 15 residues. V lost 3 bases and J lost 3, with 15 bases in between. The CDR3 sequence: CASSFRDARGYEQYF. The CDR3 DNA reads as TGTGCCAGCAGTTTCCGGGACGCCAGAGGCTACGAGCAGTACTTC. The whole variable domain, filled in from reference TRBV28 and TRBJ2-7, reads DVKVTQSSRYLVKRTGEKVFLECVQDMDHENMFWYRQDPGLGLRLIYFSYDVKMKEKGDIPEGYSVSREKKERFSLILESASTNQTSMYLCASSFRDARGYEQYFGPGTRLTVT.

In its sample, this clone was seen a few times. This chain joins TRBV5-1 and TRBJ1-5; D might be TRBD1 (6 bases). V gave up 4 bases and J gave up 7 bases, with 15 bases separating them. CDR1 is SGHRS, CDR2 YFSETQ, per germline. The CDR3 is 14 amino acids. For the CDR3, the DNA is TGCGCCAGCAGCCCTGGGGGGCAAGAACAGCCCCAGCATTTT. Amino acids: CASSPGGQEQPQHF. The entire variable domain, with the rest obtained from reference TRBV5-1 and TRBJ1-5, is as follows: KAGVTQTPRYLIKTRGQQVTLSCSPISGHRSVSWYQQTPGQGLQFLFEYFSETQRNKGNFPGRFSGRQFSNSRSEMNVSTLELGDSALYLCASSPGGQEQPQHFGDGTRLSIL.

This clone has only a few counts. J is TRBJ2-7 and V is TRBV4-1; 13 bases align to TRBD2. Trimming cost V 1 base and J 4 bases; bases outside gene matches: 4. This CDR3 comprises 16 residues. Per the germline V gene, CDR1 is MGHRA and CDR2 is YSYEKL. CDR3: CASSQVTSGGDYEQYF. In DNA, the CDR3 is TGCGCCAGCAGCCAAGTTACTAGCGGGGGGGATTACGAGCAGTACTTC.

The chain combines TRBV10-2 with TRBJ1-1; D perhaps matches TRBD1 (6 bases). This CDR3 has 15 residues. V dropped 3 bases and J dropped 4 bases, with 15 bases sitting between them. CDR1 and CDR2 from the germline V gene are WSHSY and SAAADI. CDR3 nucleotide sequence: TGCGCCAGCAGTGATATGGGGGGCTTGGGCACTGAAGCTTTCTTT. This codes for CASSDMGGLGTEAFF.

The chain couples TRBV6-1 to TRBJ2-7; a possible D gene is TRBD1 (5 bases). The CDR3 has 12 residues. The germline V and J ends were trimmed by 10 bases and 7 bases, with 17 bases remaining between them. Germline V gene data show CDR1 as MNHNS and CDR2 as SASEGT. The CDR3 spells CAIRAGLGEQYF. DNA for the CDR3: TGTGCCATACGGGCAGGGCTTGGGGAGCAGTACTTC.

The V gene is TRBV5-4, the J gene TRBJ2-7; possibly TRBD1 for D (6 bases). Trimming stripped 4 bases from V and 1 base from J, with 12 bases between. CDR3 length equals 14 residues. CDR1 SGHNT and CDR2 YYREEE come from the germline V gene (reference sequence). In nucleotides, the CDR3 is TGTGCCAGCAGCCCCTGGGGGCAGTCCTACGAGCAGTACTTC. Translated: CASSPWGQSYEQYF.

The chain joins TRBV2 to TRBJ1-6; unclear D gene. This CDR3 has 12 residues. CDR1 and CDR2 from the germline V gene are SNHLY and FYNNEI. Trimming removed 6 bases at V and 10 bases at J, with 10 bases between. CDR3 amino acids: CASRALGSPLHF. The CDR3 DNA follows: TGTGCCAGCAGGGCGCTCGGGTCACCCCTCCACTTT.

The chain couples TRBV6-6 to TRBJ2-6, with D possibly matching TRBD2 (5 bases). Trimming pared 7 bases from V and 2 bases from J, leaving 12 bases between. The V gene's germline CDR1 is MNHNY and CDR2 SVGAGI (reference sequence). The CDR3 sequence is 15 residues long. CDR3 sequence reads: CASMSTGTGANVLTF. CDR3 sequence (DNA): TGTGCCAGCATGTCGACGGGAACTGGGGCCAACGTCCTGACTTTC.

The CDR3 is CASTRSLGGPQHF. Here the CDR3 DNA reads TGTGCCAGCACCAGGAGCCTTGGGGGACCCCAGCATTTT. This chain joins TRBV28 and TRBJ1-5; D perhaps matches TRBD1 (5 bases). This CDR3 is built from 13 residues. Deletions cut 7 bases from V and 10 bases from J, with 17 bases between. Germline V CDR1 and CDR2: MDHEN, SYDVKM.

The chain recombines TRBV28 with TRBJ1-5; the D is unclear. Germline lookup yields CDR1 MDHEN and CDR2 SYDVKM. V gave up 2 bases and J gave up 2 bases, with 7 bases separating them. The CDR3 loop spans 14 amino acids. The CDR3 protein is CASSLPHGNQPQHF. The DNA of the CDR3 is TGTGCCAGCAGTTTACCCCATGGCAATCAGCCCCAGCATTTT.